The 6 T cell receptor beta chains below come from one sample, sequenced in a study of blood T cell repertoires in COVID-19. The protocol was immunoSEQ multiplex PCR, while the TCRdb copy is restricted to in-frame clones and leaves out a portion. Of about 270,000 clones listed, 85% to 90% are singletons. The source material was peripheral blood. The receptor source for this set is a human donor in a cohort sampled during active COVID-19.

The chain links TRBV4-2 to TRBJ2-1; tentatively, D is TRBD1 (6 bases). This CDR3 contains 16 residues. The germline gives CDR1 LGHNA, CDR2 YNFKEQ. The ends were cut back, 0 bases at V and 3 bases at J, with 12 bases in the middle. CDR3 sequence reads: CASSQEGAGVYNEQFF. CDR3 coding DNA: TGTGCCAGCAGCCAAGAAGGGGCAGGGGTCTACAATGAGCAGTTCTTC.

CDR3 DNA sequence: TGTGCCAGCAGATTCCTGGGCGGGACCTACAATGAGCAGTTCTTC. It codes for CASRFLGGTYNEQFF. V is TRBV5-6 and J is TRBJ2-1; D may be TRBD2 (6 bases). The V end lost 5 bases, the J end lost 2 bases, and 14 bases lay between the germline ends. The CDR3 covers 15 residues. The germline V gene has CDR1 SGHDT and CDR2 YYEEEE. The full variable domain, its missing parts supplied by reference TRBV5-6 and TRBJ2-1, is DAGVTQSPTHLIKTRGQQVTLRCSPKSGHDTVSWYQQALGQGPQFIFQYYEEEERQRGNFPDRFSGHQFPNYSSELNVNALLLGDSALYLCASRFLGGTYNEQFFGPGTRLTVL.

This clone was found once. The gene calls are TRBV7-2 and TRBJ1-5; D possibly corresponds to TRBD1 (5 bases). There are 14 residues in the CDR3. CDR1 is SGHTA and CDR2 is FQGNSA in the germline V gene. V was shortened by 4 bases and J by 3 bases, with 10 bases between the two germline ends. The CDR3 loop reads CASSSGTFNQPQHF. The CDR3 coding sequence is TGTGCCAGCAGCTCCGGGACTTTCAATCAGCCCCAGCATTTT.

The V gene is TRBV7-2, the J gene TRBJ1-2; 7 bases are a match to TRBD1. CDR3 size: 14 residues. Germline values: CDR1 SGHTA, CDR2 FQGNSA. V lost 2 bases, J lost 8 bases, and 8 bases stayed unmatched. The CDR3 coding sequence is TGTGCCAGCAGCTTATTGGGACAGTTTGAGGGCTACACCTTC. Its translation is CASSLLGQFEGYTF.

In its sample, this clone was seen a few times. CDR3 nucleotides: TGTGCCAGCTCACCACAGTCAGGGCGAGAAAAACTGTTTTTT. It yields the protein CASSPQSGREKLFF. The genes are TRBV18 and TRBJ1-4; D perhaps matches TRBD1 (5 bases). CDR1 is KGHSH and CDR2 is LQKENI in the germline V gene. The CDR3 extends over 14 amino acids. The V end lost 1 base, the J end lost 8 bases, and 11 bases lay between the germline ends.

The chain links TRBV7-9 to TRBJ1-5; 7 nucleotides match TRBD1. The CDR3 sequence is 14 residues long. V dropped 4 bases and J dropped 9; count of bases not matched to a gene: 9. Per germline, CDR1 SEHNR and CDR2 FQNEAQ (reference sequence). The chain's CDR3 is CASSSTGAPGPQHF. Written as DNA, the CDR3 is TGTGCCAGCAGCTCCACAGGGGCCCCAGGGCCCCAGCATTTT.